The 19 T cell receptor beta chains reported below all come from one sample, sequenced in a study of blood T cell repertoires in COVID-19. Sequenced by immunoSEQ multiplex PCR; TCRdb stores in-frame clones only, minus some. The profile shows under 300,000 clones, under 90% of them singletons. The source material was PBMCs or T cells enriched from blood (not recorded which). These receptors were obtained from a woman aged 55-70 years who had recovered from COVID-19.

As DNA, the CDR3 is TGTGCCAGCAGTGAATCAACGGGTTCGTCCCCCATTCAGTACTTC. Its protein is CASSESTGSSPIQYF. The genes are TRBV25-1 and TRBJ2-4; the D is unclear. Trimming left V 1 base short and J 9 bases short, with 16 bases between. Germline CDR1 reads MGHDK; CDR2 reads SYGVNS. The CDR3 sequence is 15 residues long. Full variable domain (outside the CDR3, taken from reference TRBV25-1 and TRBJ2-4): EADIYQTPRYLVIGTGKKITLECSQTMGHDKMYWYQQDPGMELHLIHYSYGVNSTEKGDLSSESTVSRIRTEHFPLTLESARPSHTSQYLCASSESTGSSPIQYFGAGTRLSVL.

The CDR3 DNA reads as TGCAGCGTTGAAACAGGGTCTGGGGCCAACGTCCTGACTTTC. Its protein product is CSVETGSGANVLTF. This chain connects TRBV29-1 to TRBJ2-6, with TRBD1 as a possible D gene (6 bases). V shed 2 bases and J shed 1 base, with 6 bases lying between them. CDR3 length: 14 amino acids. Germline V gene sequence: CDR1 SQVTM, CDR2 ANQGSEA.

The J gene is TRBJ2-3, the V gene TRBV2, with D hard to call. The CDR3 has 13 residues. V lost 4 bases and J lost 2, with 7 bases in between. Per germline, CDR1 SNHLY and CDR2 FYNNEI. The CDR3 region is CASSGIATDTQYF. The CDR3 DNA reads TGTGCCAGCAGTGGTATAGCCACAGATACGCAGTATTTT.

The rearrangement joins TRBV18 to TRBJ1-3; weak D call: TRBD1 (6 bases). CDR1 is KGHSH, CDR2 LQKENI, per germline. The V gene lost 3 bases and the J gene lost 3 bases, with 12 bases spanning the gap. CDR3 size: 15 residues. The CDR3 sequence: CASSPKDSFGNTIYF. In DNA, the CDR3 is TGTGCCAGCTCACCTAAGGACAGTTTTGGAAACACCATATATTTT. Using reference TRBV18 and TRBJ1-3 for the parts outside the CDR3, the full variable domain is NAGVMQNPRHLVRRRGQEARLRCSPMKGHSHVYWYRQLPEEGLKFMVYLQKENIIDESGMPKERFSAEFPKEGPSILRIQQVVRGDSAAYFCASSPKDSFGNTIYFGEGSWLTVV.

The gene calls are TRBV4-2 and TRBJ1-5, with D unclear. Germline V gene data show CDR1 as LGHNA and CDR2 as YNFKEQ. The CDR3 loop spans 14 amino acids. V was trimmed by 0 bases and J by 4 bases, leaving 7 bases between them. This CDR3 reads CASSQDRNNQPQHF. CDR3 nucleotide sequence: TGTGCCAGCAGCCAAGACAGAAATAATCAGCCCCAGCATTTT.

The chain couples TRBV20-1 to TRBJ1-1; D is perhaps TRBD1 (6 bases). The CDR3 is 14 amino acids. V gave up 3 bases and J gave up 8 bases, with 19 bases separating them. Germline V gene sequence: CDR1 DFQATT, CDR2 SNEGSKA (reference sequence). In nucleotides, the CDR3 is TGCAGTGCTAGTGCCGGGGGGCCACGTCGGGAAGCTTTCTTT. Translating it yields CSASAGGPRREAFF.

CDR3 protein: CASSLGSGNEQFF. In nucleotides, the CDR3 is TGCGCCAGCAGCTTGGGGAGCGGGAATGAGCAGTTCTTC. The genes are TRBV5-1 and TRBJ2-1; TRBD2 is a possible D gene (6 bases). CDR1 is SGHRS and CDR2 is YFSETQ in the germline V gene. The CDR3 runs to 13 residues. V was pared by 0 bases and J by 7 bases, with 8 bases between. Full variable domain (remainder filled in from reference TRBV5-1 and TRBJ2-1): KAGVTQTPRYLIKTRGQQVTLSCSPISGHRSVSWYQQTPGQGLQFLFEYFSETQRNKGNFPGRFSGRQFSNSRSEMNVSTLELGDSALYLCASSLGSGNEQFFGPGTRLTVL.

CDR3 sequence reads: CASSLLTGVSNQPQHF. The CDR3 coding sequence is TGTGCCAGCAGTTTATTGACAGGGGTTAGCAATCAGCCCCAGCATTTT. The chain combines TRBV28 with TRBJ1-5, with 8 bases lining up with TRBD1. V trimming: 1 base; J trimming: 0 bases; junction bases outside the gene matches: 2. The CDR3 length is 16 residues. Germline V lookup: CDR1 MDHEN, CDR2 SYDVKM.

The rearrangement links TRBV24-1 to TRBJ1-2; D gene unclear. V was pared by 4 bases and J by 6 bases, with 17 bases between. This CDR3 comprises 15 residues. The germline CDR1 and CDR2 sequences are KGHDR and SFDVKD. In DNA form, the CDR3 reads TGTGCCACCAGTGACGTCGACATCGCATTTGATGGCTACACCTTC. This translates into CATSDVDIAFDGYTF.

The chain joins TRBV27 to TRBJ1-5; 8 bases are shared with TRBD1. Germline V gene lookup returns CDR1 MNHEY and CDR2 SMNVEV (reference sequence). The V segment lost 3 bases and the J segment 5 bases; nucleotides outside the gene matches: 6. CDR3 length equals 15 residues. The CDR3 nucleotides are TGTGCCAGCAGTTTGGGTTCAGGGGGCCATCAGCCCCAGCATTTT. It yields the protein CASSLGSGGHQPQHF.

V and J are TRBV2 and TRBJ2-2, with D unclear. Trimming shortened V by 8 bases and J by 1 base, and 8 bases separated the two germline ends. Germline lookup yields CDR1 SNHLY and CDR2 FYNNEI. The CDR3 contains 13 residues. The CDR3 DNA reads as TGTGCCAGCGTCACAGAGAACACCGGGGAGCTGTTTTTT. It specifies CASVTENTGELFF.

This chain connects TRBV7-2 to TRBJ1-3; the D is unclear. CDR1 and CDR2 (germline): SGHTA, FQGNSA. This CDR3 has 14 residues. V was pared by 3 bases and J by 0 bases, with 6 bases between. Here the CDR3 DNA reads TGTGCCAGCAGCTTCTTCCGCTCTGGAAACACCATATATTTT. It codes for CASSFFRSGNTIYF.

The chain is built from TRBV11-3 and TRBJ2-1; the D gene is possibly TRBD2 (6 bases). Deletions cut 1 base from V and 8 bases from J, with 12 bases between. The CDR3 runs 14 residues. The V gene's germline CDR1 is SGHNT and CDR2 YENEEA. The DNA for the CDR3 is TGTGCCAGCAGCTTAGTAACCGGGAGAGATGAGCAGTTCTTC. The encoded protein is CASSLVTGRDEQFF.

The CDR3 DNA follows: TGCAGCGTTCAGGGGCCTAATGAAAAACTGTTTTTT. This codes for CSVQGPNEKLFF. The chain combines TRBV29-1 with TRBJ1-4; tentative D call: TRBD1 (6 bases). Germline CDR1 reads SQVTM; CDR2 reads ANQGSEA. This CDR3 spans 12 amino acids. The ends were cut back, 5 bases at V and 3 bases at J, with 7 bases in the middle. Based on the CDR3 plus reference TRBV29-1 and TRBJ1-4, the full variable domain is SAVISQKPSRDICQRGTSLTIQCQVDSQVTMMFWYRQQPGQSLTLIATANQGSEATYESGFVIDKFPISRPNLTFSTLTVSNMSPEDSSIYLCSVQGPNEKLFFGSGTQLSVL.

This chain joins TRBV24-1 and TRBJ1-1, with a weak D call TRBD1 (6 bases). This CDR3 comprises 13 residues. CDR1 and CDR2 from the germline V gene are KGHDR and SFDVKD. The ends were cut back, 3 bases at V and 7 bases at J, with 11 bases in the middle. CDR3 sequence: CATSDRTAGEAFF. The CDR3 coding sequence is TGTGCCACCAGTGATCGGACAGCCGGTGAAGCTTTCTTT.

The chain couples TRBV5-5 to TRBJ1-2, with no clear D. Trimming left V 5 bases short and J 6 bases short, with 17 bases between. The CDR3 loop spans 14 amino acids. CDR1 SGHKS and CDR2 YYEKEE come from the germline V gene (reference sequence). The CDR3 reads CASSPLFGLDGYTF. CDR3 nucleotide sequence: TGTGCCAGCAGTCCTCTTTTTGGGCTCGATGGCTACACCTTC.

The chain joins TRBV3-1 (or the pseudogene TRBV3-2) to TRBJ1-2; D ambiguous. Germline CDR1 and CDR2: LGHDT and YNNKEL (reference sequence). The CDR3 extends over 12 amino acids. Trimming shortened V by 0 bases and J by 9 bases, and 8 bases separated the two germline ends. CDR3 sequence: CASSQDGRSYTF. The CDR3 DNA reads TGTGCCAGCAGCCAAGACGGGAGAAGCTACACCTTC.

This rearrangement joins TRBV30 to TRBJ2-7, with D maybe TRBD1 (6 bases). CDR3 size: 13 residues. V lost 2 bases to trimming and J lost 2 bases, with 10 bases between them. Germline values: CDR1 GTSNPN, CDR2 SVGIG (reference sequence). The CDR3 loop reads CAWSKGVTYEQYF. The CDR3 bases are TGTGCCTGGAGTAAGGGGGTCACCTACGAGCAGTACTTC.

V usage is TRBV25-1 and J usage is TRBJ1-1; 9 positions match TRBD1. In germline, CDR1 is MGHDK, CDR2 SYGVNS. V was clipped by 4 bases and J by 3 bases; unmatched bases: 3. The CDR3 totals 14 residues. DNA for the CDR3: TGTGCCAGCAGTGTACAGGGGGCGGACACTGAAGCTTTCTTT. Amino acid sequence: CASSVQGADTEAFF.